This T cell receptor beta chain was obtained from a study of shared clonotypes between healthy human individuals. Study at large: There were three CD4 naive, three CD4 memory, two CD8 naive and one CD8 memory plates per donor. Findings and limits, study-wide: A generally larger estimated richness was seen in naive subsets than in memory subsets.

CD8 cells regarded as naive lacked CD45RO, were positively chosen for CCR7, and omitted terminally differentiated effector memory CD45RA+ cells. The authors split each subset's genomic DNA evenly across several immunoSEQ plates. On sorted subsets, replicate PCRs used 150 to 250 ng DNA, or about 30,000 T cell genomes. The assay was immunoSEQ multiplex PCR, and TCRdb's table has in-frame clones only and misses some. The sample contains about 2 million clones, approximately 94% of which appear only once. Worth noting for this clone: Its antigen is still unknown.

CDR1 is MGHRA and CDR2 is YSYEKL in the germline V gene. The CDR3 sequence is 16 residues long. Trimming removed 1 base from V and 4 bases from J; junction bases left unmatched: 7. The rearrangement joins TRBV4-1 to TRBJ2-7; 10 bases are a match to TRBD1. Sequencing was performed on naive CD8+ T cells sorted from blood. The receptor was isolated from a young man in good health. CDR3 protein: CASSQVDRGRLYEQYF. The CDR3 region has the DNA TGCGCCAGCAGCCAAGTAGACAGGGGGCGCTTATACGAGCAGTACTTC.